The sequence of this T cell receptor (beta chain) was determined in a study of blood T cell repertoires in COVID-19. Study information: Sources were T cells, B-cell-depleted T cells, or PBMCs; the material itself was cDNA or gDNA.

This CDR3 has 14 residues. Trimming removed 3 bases at V and 2 bases at J, with 10 bases between. Germline V gives CDR1 KGHSH, CDR2 LQKENI. Profiled with immunoSEQ multiplex PCR; TCRdb holds only in-frame clones, not every one. The sample holds 40,000 or so clones, roughly 80% seen once. The clonotype comes from a man aged 45-65 years with active COVID-19. The chain uses TRBV18 and TRBJ2-5; the D gene is possibly TRBD1 (6 bases). Sequenced sample: peripheral blood. The CDR3 DNA reads as TGTGCCAGCTCACCCAAGACAGGACAAGAGACCCAGTACTTC. Amino acids: CASSPKTGQETQYF.